This T cell receptor beta chain was recorded in a study of T cell clonality in common variable immunodeficiency. Findings and limits, study-wide: T cell subpopulation sequencing would be needed to explain CVID clonality. Compared with controls, CVID subjects had fewer shared TCRbeta clones.

This CDR3 spans 17 amino acids. J gave up 3 bases and V 6 bases, and 17 bases lay outside the gene matches. The germline V gene has CDR1 DFQATT and CDR2 SNEGSKA (reference sequence). This clone was seen at least ten times. Its cognate antigen is unknown. From the germline J gene comes the end of the CDR3, since the read stops 3 residues before it. CVID and control samples used equivalent genomic DNA input. Repertoires were generated with immunoSEQ multiplex PCR, while TCRdb's copy carries only in-frame clones and drops some. The data show tens of thousands of clones, with none appearing a single time. V gene TRBV20-1 combines with J gene TRBJ1-5; 7 bases are a match to TRBD1. The receptor was isolated from a person aged 18-69 years in good health. Sequenced sample: peripheral blood mononuclear cells. The CDR3 bases that were read are TGCAGTGCCCTCTCGGAAGGGGGCGGTTTTAACAATCAGCCC. Translated: CSALSEGGGFNNQP. The entire CDR3 protein is CSALSEGGGFNNQPQHF.